These T cell receptor beta chains were read from a single sample in a study of blood T cell repertoires in COVID-19. Only in-frame clones appear in the TCRdb table, and some are missing; sequencing was by immunoSEQ multiplex PCR. The sample has hundreds of thousands of clones; 85% to 90% are singletons. The material sequenced was peripheral blood. These receptor sequences come from a woman between 40 and 55 years old who had recovered from COVID-19. The CDR3 runs from the conserved cysteine through the conserved F or W. A D gene is named only where the DNA matches it firmly. Rows give clone size only sometimes, using once, few, many, or a class for an expanded clone.

CASSRFGTLNTEAFF,TGTGCCAGCAGCCGGTTTGGGACATTAAACACTGAAGCTTTCTTT,NA,TRBV7-8,TRBJ1-1,NA
CASSLIGTTAGNSGEQYF,TGTGCCAGCAGCTTAATAGGGACGACGGCGGGGAACTCGGGCGAGCAGTACTTC,NA,TRBV7-6,TRBJ2-7,NA
CASRTDRDPTHTQYF,TGTGCCAGCAGGACCGACAGGGATCCTACCCATACGCAGTATTTT,TRBD1,TRBV6-5,TRBJ2-3,once
CASSLRDGTLNSPLHF,TGTGCCAGCAGCTTGAGAGACGGGACACTAAATTCACCCCTCCACTTT,NA,TRBV5-8,TRBJ1-6,NA
CASIRLGTPYGYTF,TGTGCCAGCATTAGACTTGGGACACCGTATGGCTACACCTTC,NA,TRBV6-5,TRBJ1-2,NA
CASSLLQGEWRKLFF,TGTGCCAGCAGTTTACTACAGGGTGAATGGAGAAAACTGTTTTTT,NA,TRBV27,TRBJ1-4,NA
CSATLGATQYF,TGCAGTGCCACCCTGGGAGCTACGCAGTATTTT,NA,TRBV20-1,TRBJ2-3,NA
CSASYYSYNEQFF,TGCAGTGCTAGTTACTATTCCTACAATGAGCAGTTCTTC,NA,TRBV20-1,TRBJ2-1,NA
CASSPLGTGRVHEQYF,TGTGCCAGCAGTCCACTTGGGACAGGGAGGGTCCACGAGCAGTACTTC,TRBD1,TRBV27,TRBJ2-7,NA
CSVATGQGATDTQYF,TGCAGCGTCGCCACGGGGCAGGGGGCCACAGATACGCAGTATTTT,TRBD1,TRBV29-1,TRBJ2-3,NA